A selection of T cell receptor beta chains follows, all from one sample in a study of T-cell memory formation after mild COVID-19. Via MiXCR, TCRdb re-called the 5' RACE reads, giving one row per CDR3 protein. The sample records 70,000 to 95,000 distinct CDR3 sequences, roughly 13% being singletons. The sequenced sample was PBMCs or a T cell subset sorted from them (not recorded which). These receptors originate from a man aged 18 to 30 who had mild COVID-19 (a few samples of this study predate the infection). Cell type and time point are not known. The CDR3 runs from the conserved cysteine through the conserved F or W. The order of the fields is J gene, clone size, V gene, D gene, CDR3 protein, CDR3 DNA. The D gene is left open where the match is weak. The listing skips clone size in some rows; elsewhere it reads once, few, many or a size class.

j_call: TRBJ1-4
clone_size: -
v_call: TRBV7-9
d_call: -
cdr3_aa: CASSPGEANEKLFF
cdr3_nt: TGTGCCAGCAGCCCCGGGGAAGCTAATGAAAAACTGTTTTTT

j_call: TRBJ1-6
clone_size: few
v_call: TRBV2
d_call: TRBD1
cdr3_aa: CASSVSGGHNSPLHF
cdr3_nt: TGTGCCAGCAGTGTTTCAGGGGGCCATAATTCACCCCTCCACTTT

j_call: TRBJ1-5
clone_size: few
v_call: TRBV20-1
d_call: -
cdr3_aa: CSARALGGHSNQPQHF
cdr3_nt: TGCAGTGCTAGAGCTTTGGGAGGGCATAGCAATCAGCCCCAGCATTTT

j_call: TRBJ1-1
clone_size: once
v_call: TRBV25-1
d_call: -
cdr3_aa: CASRGARESAEAFF
cdr3_nt: TGTGCCAGCAGGGGGGCAAGGGAGTCTGCTGAAGCTTTCTTT

j_call: TRBJ2-2
clone_size: few
v_call: TRBV20-1
d_call: TRBD1
cdr3_aa: CSARGVWGTDNTGELFF
cdr3_nt: TGCAGTGCTAGAGGTGTATGGGGGACAGATAACACCGGGGAGCTGTTTTTT

j_call: TRBJ2-2
clone_size: -
v_call: TRBV6-2/TRBV6-3
d_call: -
cdr3_aa: CASSYWLADTGELFF
cdr3_nt: TGTGCCAGCAGTTACTGGCTAGCTGACACCGGGGAGCTGTTTTTT

j_call: TRBJ2-3
clone_size: few
v_call: TRBV12-3/TRBV12-4
d_call: -
cdr3_aa: CASSHREDITDTQYF
cdr3_nt: TGTGCCAGCAGTCACAGGGAGGATATCACAGATACGCAGTATTTT

j_call: TRBJ1-6
clone_size: -
v_call: TRBV20-1
d_call: -
cdr3_aa: CSARTGISPLHF
cdr3_nt: TGCAGTGCTAGGACAGGTATTTCACCCCTCCACTTT

j_call: TRBJ2-7
clone_size: -
v_call: TRBV7-8
d_call: -
cdr3_aa: CASTQRQRASYEQYF
cdr3_nt: TGTGCCAGCACCCAACGGCAGAGAGCCTCCTACGAGCAGTACTTC

j_call: TRBJ2-2
clone_size: few
v_call: TRBV7-8
d_call: -
cdr3_aa: CASSLARVRGELFF
cdr3_nt: TGTGCCAGCAGCTTAGCGCGGGTCCGCGGGGAGCTGTTTTTT

j_call: TRBJ2-3
clone_size: -
v_call: TRBV6-6
d_call: TRBD1
cdr3_aa: CASTSGTGEDF
cdr3_nt: TGTGCCAGCACCTCCGGGACAGGGGAGGATTTT

j_call: TRBJ1-3
clone_size: -
v_call: TRBV5-1
d_call: -
cdr3_aa: CASRMRDTSGNTIYF
cdr3_nt: TGCGCCAGCAGAATGAGAGACACCTCTGGAAACACCATATATTTT

j_call: TRBJ2-5
clone_size: -
v_call: TRBV7-6
d_call: -
cdr3_aa: CASSPLSLQETQYF
cdr3_nt: TGTGCCAGCAGCCCCTTAAGCCTACAAGAGACCCAGTACTTC

j_call: TRBJ2-1
clone_size: few
v_call: TRBV6-2/TRBV6-3
d_call: -
cdr3_aa: CASSSNEQFF
cdr3_nt: TGTGCCAGCAGTTCCAATGAGCAGTTCTTC

j_call: TRBJ1-2
clone_size: -
v_call: TRBV6-5
d_call: -
cdr3_aa: CASCQGGILGGYNF
cdr3_nt: TGTGCCAGCTGCCAAGGGGGAATCTTGGGTGGCTACAACTTC

j_call: TRBJ2-7
clone_size: few
v_call: TRBV5-1
d_call: -
cdr3_aa: CASSFFPGDGYEQYF
cdr3_nt: TGCGCCAGCAGCTTCTTCCCAGGGGACGGCTACGAGCAGTACTTC

j_call: TRBJ1-1
clone_size: -
v_call: TRBV6-5
d_call: -
cdr3_aa: CASTYRVNTEAFF
cdr3_nt: TGTGCCAGCACCTATAGGGTAAACACTGAAGCTTTCTTT

j_call: TRBJ2-1
clone_size: few
v_call: TRBV6-2/TRBV6-3
d_call: TRBD2
cdr3_aa: CASSYDSRTSGGNEQFF
cdr3_nt: TGTGCCAGCAGTTATGACTCTCGGACTAGCGGGGGTAATGAGCAGTTCTTC

j_call: TRBJ2-7
clone_size: -
v_call: TRBV5-1
d_call: -
cdr3_aa: CASSFSAAGSYEQYF
cdr3_nt: TGCGCCAGCAGCTTCTCTGCGGCGGGGTCCTACGAGCAGTACTTC

j_call: TRBJ2-7
clone_size: many
v_call: TRBV2
d_call: -
cdr3_aa: CASSEGGVEQYF
cdr3_nt: TGTGCCAGCAGTGAAGGCGGGGTCGAGCAGTACTTC

j_call: TRBJ1-1
clone_size: few
v_call: TRBV20-1
d_call: TRBD1
cdr3_aa: CSAPGIYRGLNTEAFF
cdr3_nt: TGCAGTGCTCCGGGAATTTACAGGGGGTTGAACACTGAAGCTTTCTTT

j_call: TRBJ2-5
clone_size: few
v_call: TRBV4-1
d_call: -
cdr3_aa: CASSPGTSLETQYF
cdr3_nt: TGCGCCAGCAGCCCCGGGACATCGTTGGAGACCCAGTACTTC

j_call: TRBJ2-7
clone_size: -
v_call: TRBV7-9
d_call: -
cdr3_aa: CASSLIVYEQYF
cdr3_nt: TGTGCCAGCAGCTTAATAGTCTACGAGCAGTACTTC

j_call: TRBJ2-1
clone_size: -
v_call: TRBV27
d_call: -
cdr3_aa: CASSLFLSSYNEQFF
cdr3_nt: TGTGCCAGCAGTTTATTTCTGAGCTCCTACAATGAGCAGTTCTTC